This is a list of T cell receptor beta chains from one sample in a study of blood T cell repertoires in COVID-19. Generated by immunoSEQ multiplex PCR, the TCRdb table keeps only in-frame clones and is missing some. This table holds 200,000 to 250,000 clones, about 90% found once. Sample: peripheral blood. The receptors were sampled from a man aged 30 to 45 with COVID-19, enrolled during active disease. Both conserved end residues are part of each CDR3.

V	J	CDR3
TRBV5-8	TRBJ1-2	CASSLGGVKDYGYTF
TRBV5-5	TRBJ1-4	CASSLWDRSNEKLFF
TRBV19	TRBJ2-3	CASSIVGSQGEGGDTQYF
TRBV6-5	TRBJ2-7	CASRPTGSYEQYF
TRBV7-2	TRBJ2-1	CASSLMSRGLDEQFF
TRBV29-1	TRBJ1-1	CSFRDRENTEAFF
TRBV25-1	TRBJ1-1	CASGTIGGEAFF
TRBV28	TRBJ1-1	CASRGLFTEAFF
TRBV28	TRBJ1-2	CASSDYGYTF
TRBV5-4	TRBJ2-1	CASSSGLAGVGSNEQFF
TRBV18	TRBJ1-6	CASSPRQDSPLHF
TRBV5-1	TRBJ1-4	CASSLAGGDNEKLFF
TRBV12-3/TRBV12-4	TRBJ2-7	CASSRQGHEQYF
TRBV5-1	TRBJ2-7	CASSPGAGRAYEQYF
TRBV6-5	TRBJ1-3	CASSYSGGRNGGTIYF
TRBV7-3	TRBJ2-4	CASSADRSIKDIQYF
TRBV29-1	TRBJ1-1	CSVRGQENTEAFF
TRBV2	TRBJ2-1	CASRDGQYNEQFF
TRBV3-1/TRBV3-2	TRBJ2-1	CASSQDGLGGNEQFF
TRBV25-1	TRBJ2-7	CASSEARLASEQYF
TRBV18	TRBJ2-3	CASSPRLAGGTDTQYF
TRBV6-5	TRBJ2-1	CASSSLAGGNNEQFF
TRBV4-2	TRBJ2-2	CASSQAPGLAGGKNTGELFF
TRBV6-5	TRBJ1-1	CASRAIYRENTEAFF
TRBV7-9	TRBJ1-1	CASSLEGGNTEAFF
TRBV5-5	TRBJ1-1	CASSFPGTRSTEAFF
TRBV5-1	TRBJ1-5	CASRPSTENQPQHF
TRBV5-4	TRBJ1-1	CASSLAGGRNTEAFF
TRBV6-5	TRBJ2-7	CASSPPGWGSYEQYF
TRBV4-1	TRBJ2-3	CASSQVGTDSTDTQYF
TRBV6-5	TRBJ2-2	CASSSRTSFAGELFF
TRBV18	TRBJ1-1	CASSRGLIRNTEAFF
TRBV7-3	TRBJ2-6	CASSPGGANVLTF
TRBV7-6	TRBJ1-6	CASSFSTPDSNSPLHF
TRBV7-9	TRBJ1-1	CASSLEAALAFF
TRBV11-2	TRBJ1-5	CASSLLSSGQPQHF
TRBV30	TRBJ1-1	CAWSAGQGNAEAFF
TRBV18	TRBJ1-5	CASSPPGQNNQPQHF
TRBV11-2	TRBJ1-4	CASSLVGGYEKLFF
TRBV9	TRBJ1-3	CASSGGSSGNTIYF
TRBV28	TRBJ2-4	CASSQGAKNIQYF
TRBV7-2	TRBJ1-2	CASSQAGGPYGYTF
TRBV23-1	TRBJ1-2	CASSQFEGELQVNYGYTF
TRBV5-4	TRBJ1-2	CASSLADRNYGYTF
TRBV3-1/TRBV3-2	TRBJ2-3	CASSTGLAEISTDTQYF
TRBV7-2	TRBJ1-1	CASSRRGPSGGLWGTEAFF
TRBV19	TRBJ1-1	CASSVGQGLNAEAFF
TRBV29-1	TRBJ2-1	CSDLEQGFYNEQFF
TRBV6-6	TRBJ1-2	CASSHRGTIYGYTF
TRBV6-2/TRBV6-3	TRBJ2-7	CASSLVEAGEQYF
TRBV6-2/TRBV6-3	TRBJ1-1	CASSYVPGVTNTEAFF
TRBV4-3	TRBJ1-4	CASSQLTKENEKLFF
TRBV6-2/TRBV6-3	TRBJ1-5	CASSYLPGQGASQPQHF
TRBV5-4	TRBJ1-2	CASSLDRTYGYTF
TRBV24-1	TRBJ1-5	CATSDPRAPGDQPQHF
TRBV29-1	TRBJ2-7	CSVEDRTGIRPYEQYF
TRBV6-5	TRBJ2-1	CASSYLAGKAIAEQFF